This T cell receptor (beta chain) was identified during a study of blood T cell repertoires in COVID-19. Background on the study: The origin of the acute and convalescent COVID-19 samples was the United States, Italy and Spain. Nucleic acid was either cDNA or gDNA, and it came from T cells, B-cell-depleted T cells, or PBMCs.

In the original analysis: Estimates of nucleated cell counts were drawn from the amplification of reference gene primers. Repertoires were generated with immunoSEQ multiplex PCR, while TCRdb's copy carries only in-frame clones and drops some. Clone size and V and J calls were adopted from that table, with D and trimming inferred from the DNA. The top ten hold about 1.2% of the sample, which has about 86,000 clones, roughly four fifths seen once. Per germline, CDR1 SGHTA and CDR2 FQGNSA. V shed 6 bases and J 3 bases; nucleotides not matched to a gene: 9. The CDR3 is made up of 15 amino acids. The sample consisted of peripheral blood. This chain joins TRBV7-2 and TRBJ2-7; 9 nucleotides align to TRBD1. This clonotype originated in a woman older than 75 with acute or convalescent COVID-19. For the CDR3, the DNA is TGTGCCAGCAGTTACCAGGGACAGGGTTTCTACGAGCAGTACTTC. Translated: CASSYQGQGFYEQYF.